The 29 T cell receptor beta chains presented below share a single source sample, sequenced in a study of T cell responses to AZD1222 COVID-19 vaccine. Here immunoSEQ multiplex PCR was the method, and the copy in TCRdb shows in-frame clones only, minus some. This sample carries 150,000 to 200,000 clones, about 95% of them seen once, and the ten largest clones take about 0.6%. The sequencing here drew on peripheral blood, taken on day 0 of AZD1222 vaccination. These receptors were collected from an adult in good health.

The rearrangement joins TRBV6-5 to TRBJ1-6; D not certain. The CDR3 runs to 14 residues. Deletions cut 6 bases from V and 7 bases from J, with 13 bases between. Germline CDR1 reads MNHEY; CDR2 reads SVGAGI. This CDR3 is CASRKEGGNSPLHF. The CDR3 DNA follows: TGTGCCAGCAGGAAAGAGGGAGGGAATTCACCCCTCCACTTT.

This clone appeared a few times. The chain recombines TRBV4-2 with TRBJ1-2; D gene ambiguous. V lost 0 bases to trimming and J lost 6 bases, with 8 bases between them. Germline values: CDR1 LGHNA, CDR2 YNFKEQ. This CDR3 is built from 13 residues. The CDR3 protein is CASSQDDLNGYTF. The CDR3 DNA reads as TGTGCCAGCAGCCAAGACGACCTCAATGGCTACACCTTC.

This clone appeared a few times. The V call is TRBV2, the J call TRBJ2-1, with no clear D. Trimming left V 2 bases short and J 2 bases short, with 10 bases between. The CDR3 length is 15 residues. CDR1 and CDR2 (germline): SNHLY, FYNNEI. CDR3 sequence reads: CASSERGGPYNEQFF. CDR3 nucleotide sequence: TGTGCCAGCAGTGAAAGAGGCGGCCCCTACAATGAGCAGTTCTTC. The full variable domain, rest sourced from reference TRBV2 and TRBJ2-1, is EPEVTQTPSHQVTQMGQEVILRCVPISNHLYFYWYRQILGQKVEFLVSFYNNEISEKSEIFDDQFSVERPDGSNFTLKIRSTKLEDSAMYFCASSERGGPYNEQFFGPGTRLTVL.

This chain joins TRBV6-5 and TRBJ1-5, with D uncertain. The germline CDR1 and CDR2 sequences are MNHEY and SVGAGI. CDR3 length: 15 residues. The V end was cut by 7 bases, the J end by 0 bases, with 13 bases between. CDR3 coding DNA: TGTGCCAGCACGGCGGACCTGTATAGCAATCAGCCCCAGCATTTT. Translation gives CASTADLYSNQPQHF.

The chain employs TRBV4-2 and TRBJ1-2, with a possible D match to TRBD1 (5 bases). This CDR3 region has 16 residues. Germline V lookup: CDR1 LGHNA, CDR2 YNFKEQ. The V gene lost 1 base and the J gene lost 2 bases, with 14 bases spanning the gap. CDR3 protein: CASSQGGLRANYGYTF. The DNA for the CDR3 is TGTGCCAGCAGCCAAGGGGGCCTCAGGGCGAACTATGGCTACACCTTC.

This clone has a single count. This sequence joins TRBV19 and TRBJ1-1, with 7 bases identical to TRBD1. The CDR3 runs to 14 residues. Germline loops: CDR1 LNHDA, CDR2 SQIVND (reference sequence). V shed 5 bases and J 7 bases; nucleotides not matched to a gene: 10. CDR3 residues: CASSSVPRQGEAFF. Here the CDR3 DNA reads TGTGCCAGTAGTTCCGTACCTCGACAGGGTGAAGCTTTCTTT.

J is TRBJ2-1 and V is TRBV5-8, with D possibly being TRBD1 (6 bases). The CDR3 is 12 residues long. Trimming left V 4 bases short and J 7 bases short, with 9 bases between. CDR1 is SGHTS and CDR2 is YDEGEE in the germline V gene. The CDR3 coding sequence is TGTGCCAGCAGCCCGGACAGTAATGAGCAGTTCTTC. It translates to CASSPDSNEQFF.

The chain joins TRBV6-5 to TRBJ2-7; D is perhaps TRBD1 (5 bases). The V end was cut by 0 bases, the J end by 5 bases, with 11 bases between. The germline V gene has CDR1 MNHEY and CDR2 SVGAGI. There are 14 residues in the CDR3. The chain's CDR3 is CASSYSWVGDEQYF. The DNA of the CDR3 is TGTGCCAGCAGTTACTCCTGGGTAGGGGACGAGCAGTACTTC.

CDR3 loop: CASSFPAGGSYEQYF. CDR3 bases: TGTGCCAGCAGCTTTCCGGCGGGAGGTTCCTACGAGCAGTACTTC. The chain joins TRBV5-4 to TRBJ2-7; 8 bases match TRBD2. This CDR3 has 15 residues. J lost 1 base, V lost 2 bases, and 5 bases had no gene match. Per germline, CDR1 SGHNT and CDR2 YYREEE (reference sequence).

This sequence joins TRBV28 and TRBJ1-2, with TRBD1 matching over 9 bases. V lost 3 bases to trimming and J lost 5 bases; unmatched junction nucleotides: 4. The CDR3 runs 14 residues. Germline V gives CDR1 MDHEN, CDR2 SYDVKM. The CDR3 protein is CASSFLGTGYGYTF. The CDR3 DNA reads TGTGCCAGCAGTTTCCTCGGGACAGGGTATGGCTACACCTTC.

This chain connects TRBV27 to TRBJ1-1; D ambiguous. The CDR3 length is 12 residues. Trimming left V 0 bases short and J 7 bases short, with 6 bases between. Germline CDR1 and CDR2: MNHEY and SMNVEV (reference sequence). The CDR3 sequence is CASSLSGSEAFF. DNA of the CDR3: TGTGCCAGCAGTTTATCCGGGAGTGAAGCTTTCTTT.

This clone came up once. J is TRBJ1-6 and V is TRBV15, with D possibly TRBD1 on 6 matching bases. V was trimmed by 3 bases and J by 7 bases, leaving 19 bases between them. Germline V gene data show CDR1 as LNHNV and CDR2 as YYDKDF (reference sequence). CDR3 length equals 17 residues. The CDR3 here is CATSSIGGARGNSPLHF. CDR3 bases: TGTGCCACCAGCAGCATAGGGGGGGCTCGGGGGAATTCACCCCTCCACTTT.

V and J are TRBV6-5 and TRBJ1-5; 7 bases are a match to TRBD1. The germline gives CDR1 MNHEY, CDR2 SVGAGI. The CDR3 has 14 amino acids. Trimming removed 5 bases from V and 7 bases from J; junction bases left unmatched: 8. The CDR3 spells CASSQKEGAQPQHF. CDR3 nucleotide sequence: TGTGCCAGCAGTCAAAAAGAGGGGGCGCAGCCCCAGCATTTT.

The chain has TRBV28 and TRBJ1-2; the D gene is possibly TRBD1 (5 bases). This CDR3 is built from 13 residues. Germline V gives CDR1 MDHEN, CDR2 SYDVKM. V dropped 5 bases and J dropped 7 bases, with 14 bases sitting between them. CDR3 sequence reads: CASSLRDLSGYTF. CDR3 DNA sequence: TGTGCCAGCAGTCTGAGGGACTTGTCTGGCTACACCTTC.

This clone was seen just once. This chain links TRBV30 with TRBJ2-5; D is ambiguous. This CDR3 contains 11 residues. V lost 3 bases to trimming and J lost 5 bases, with 7 bases between them. The germline V gene has CDR1 GTSNPN and CDR2 SVGIG (reference sequence). The CDR3 DNA reads TGTGCCTGGAGCTTTCGGGAGACCCAGTACTTC. Translating gives CAWSFRETQYF.

The chain couples TRBV7-3 to TRBJ2-5; D ambiguous. The CDR3 is made up of 13 amino acids. Trimming left V 4 bases short and J 3 bases short, with 9 bases between. Germline V CDR1 and CDR2: SGHTA, FQGTGA. CDR3 nucleotides: TGTGCCAGCAGCTCGAACAGCAAAGAGACCCAGTACTTC. Amino acid sequence: CASSSNSKETQYF.

V and J are TRBV10-2 and TRBJ2-1, with 8 bases aligning to TRBD2. This CDR3 is 14 amino acids long. The V gene's germline CDR1 is WSHSY and CDR2 SAAADI. V lost 3 bases and J lost 7; bases outside the gene matches: 5. CDR3: CASSEAGEVNEQFF. The CDR3 nucleotides are TGCGCCAGCAGTGAAGCGGGAGAGGTTAATGAGCAGTTCTTC.

The chain recombines TRBV6-5 with TRBJ2-2; D gene ambiguous. CDR1 and CDR2 (germline): MNHEY, SVGAGI. The CDR3 loop spans 12 amino acids. The V and J ends lost 8 bases and 4 bases respectively, with 8 bases between them. The CDR3 protein is CASCRITGELFF. The DNA of the CDR3 is TGTGCCAGCTGTAGGATCACCGGGGAGCTGTTTTTT.

The rearrangement links TRBV21-1 to TRBJ2-1. TRBV21-1 is classified as a pseudogene. The CDR3 length is 17 residues. The CDR3, as DNA: TGTGCCAGCAGCAAAGGACCCGAAGCCAGCTCCTACAATGAGCAGTTCTTC. It is translated as CASSKGPEASSYNEQFF.

This chain links TRBV7-9 with TRBJ1-2, with D perhaps matching TRBD1 (5 bases). Looked up from germline, CDR1 is SEHNR and CDR2 is FQNEAQ (reference sequence). The CDR3 is 15 residues long. V lost 7 bases and J 4 bases, leaving 19 bases between the germline ends. This CDR3 is CASMRDGASGYGYTF. CDR3 sequence (DNA): TGTGCCAGCATGCGCGACGGGGCCTCAGGCTATGGCTACACCTTC.

In this sample, this clone turned up once. The junction and the germline gene differ at one end; a read error may be behind it. The chain links TRBV12-3 or TRBV12-4 to TRBJ2-3, with no clear D. The CDR3 contains 11 residues. CDR3 coding DNA: TGTGCCAGCAGTTCTCCCGGACGCCCGAATTTT. Protein sequence: CASSSPGRPNF.

The chain carries TRBV5-1 and TRBJ1-6; D possibly corresponds to TRBD1 (6 bases). Trimming took off 0 bases at V and 10 bases at J, with 11 bases between the two ends. CDR1 and CDR2 (germline): SGHRS, YFSETQ. This CDR3 is 14 amino acids long. In DNA form, the CDR3 reads TGCGCCAGCAGCTTGGACGGGGGCGGGTCACCCCTCCACTTT. Its protein is CASSLDGGGSPLHF. Looking up the rest from reference TRBV5-1 and TRBJ1-6 gives the full variable domain: KAGVTQTPRYLIKTRGQQVTLSCSPISGHRSVSWYQQTPGQGLQFLFEYFSETQRNKGNFPGRFSGRQFSNSRSEMNVSTLELGDSALYLCASSLDGGGSPLHFGNGTRLTVT.

V is TRBV19 and J is TRBJ2-2, with 7 bases aligning to TRBD1. Germline-derived CDR1 and CDR2 are LNHDA and SQIVND (reference sequence). The CDR3 extends over 14 amino acids. J lost 7 bases, V lost 5 bases, and 7 bases had no gene match. The CDR3 spells CASSPAGGNGELFF. Here the CDR3 DNA reads TGTGCCAGTAGTCCAGCAGGGGGTAACGGGGAGCTGTTTTTT. The whole variable domain, remainder taken from reference TRBV19 and TRBJ2-2, is DGGITQSPKYLFRKEGQNVTLSCEQNLNHDAMYWYRQDPGQGLRLIYYSQIVNDFQKGDIAEGYSVSREKKESFPLTVTSAQKNPTAFYLCASSPAGGNGELFFGEGSRLTVL.

The rearrangement joins TRBV7-9 to TRBJ2-3, with 7 bases lining up with TRBD1. The CDR3 length is 15 residues. Germline V gene data show CDR1 as SEHNR and CDR2 as FQNEAQ (reference sequence). The junction had 1 base not matched to a gene; V was cut back by 0 bases and J by 1 base. The chain's CDR3 is CASSLAGQRTDTQYF. In nucleotides, the CDR3 is TGTGCCAGCAGCTTAGCGGGACAGCGCACAGATACGCAGTATTTT.

This chain connects TRBV6-1 to TRBJ2-3; tentatively, D is TRBD2 (6 bases). The V and J ends lost 3 bases and 2 bases respectively, with 12 bases between them. CDR3 length equals 15 residues. From germline, CDR1 is MNHNS and CDR2 SASEGT. CDR3 nucleotide sequence: TGTGCCAGCAGTGAGCGGCGGGGTACCACAGATACGCAGTATTTT. It codes for CASSERRGTTDTQYF.

The chain recombines TRBV5-4 with TRBJ2-1; D possibly matches TRBD1 or TRBD2 (5 bases each). V was cut by 5 bases and J by 0 bases, with 12 bases left in between. Per the germline V gene, CDR1 is SGHNT and CDR2 is YYREEE (reference sequence). The CDR3 totals 15 residues. The CDR3 spells CASSKRGGSYNEQFF. The CDR3 nucleotides read TGTGCCAGCAGTAAACGTGGGGGCTCCTACAATGAGCAGTTCTTC. Variable domain in full (rest from reference TRBV5-4 and TRBJ2-1): ETGVTQSPTHLIKTRGQQVTLRCSSQSGHNTVSWYQQALGQGPQFIFQYYREEENGRGNFPPRFSGLQFPNYSSELNVNALELDDSALYLCASSKRGGSYNEQFFGPGTRLTVL.

This sequence joins TRBV27 and TRBJ1-5, with 7 positions matching TRBD1. Germline V gene lookup returns CDR1 MNHEY and CDR2 SMNVEV (reference sequence). The CDR3 covers 14 residues. V lost 6 bases and J lost 6; bases outside the gene matches: 8. The DNA of the CDR3 is TGTGCCAGCAGCCTACAGGGGTTGGGTCAGCCCCAGCATTTT. Its protein product is CASSLQGLGQPQHF.

The CDR3 loop reads CASSPGGGDYGYTF. DNA for the CDR3: TGCGCCAGCAGCCCAGGGGGAGGGGACTATGGCTACACCTTC. This sequence joins TRBV5-1 and TRBJ1-2; 7 nucleotides align to TRBD1. In germline, CDR1 is SGHRS, CDR2 YFSETQ. The CDR3 covers 14 residues. V dropped 4 bases and J dropped 3; count of bases not matched to a gene: 6.

V is TRBV6-5 and J is TRBJ2-1; 7 bases line up with TRBD2. The CDR3 consists of 11 residues. CDR1 and CDR2 from the germline V gene are MNHEY and SVGAGI. With 2 bases clipped from V and 14 bases from J, the junction kept 3 bases outside the gene matches. The CDR3 nucleotides are TGTGCCAGCAGTTACAAGGGGAGGGAGTTCTTC. Its translation is CASSYKGREFF.